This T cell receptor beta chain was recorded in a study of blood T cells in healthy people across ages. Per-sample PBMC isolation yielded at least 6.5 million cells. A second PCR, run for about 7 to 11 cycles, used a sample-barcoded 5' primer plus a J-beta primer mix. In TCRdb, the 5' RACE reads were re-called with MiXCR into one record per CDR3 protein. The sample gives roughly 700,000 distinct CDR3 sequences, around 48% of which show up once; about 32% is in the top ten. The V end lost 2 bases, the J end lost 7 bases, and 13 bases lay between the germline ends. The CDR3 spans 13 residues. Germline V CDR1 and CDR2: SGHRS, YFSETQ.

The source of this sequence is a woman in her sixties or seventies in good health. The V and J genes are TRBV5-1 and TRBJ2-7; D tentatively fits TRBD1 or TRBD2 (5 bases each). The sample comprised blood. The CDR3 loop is CASSLGGHNEQYF. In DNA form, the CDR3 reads TGCGCCAGCAGCTTAGGAGGACACAATGAGCAGTACTTC.